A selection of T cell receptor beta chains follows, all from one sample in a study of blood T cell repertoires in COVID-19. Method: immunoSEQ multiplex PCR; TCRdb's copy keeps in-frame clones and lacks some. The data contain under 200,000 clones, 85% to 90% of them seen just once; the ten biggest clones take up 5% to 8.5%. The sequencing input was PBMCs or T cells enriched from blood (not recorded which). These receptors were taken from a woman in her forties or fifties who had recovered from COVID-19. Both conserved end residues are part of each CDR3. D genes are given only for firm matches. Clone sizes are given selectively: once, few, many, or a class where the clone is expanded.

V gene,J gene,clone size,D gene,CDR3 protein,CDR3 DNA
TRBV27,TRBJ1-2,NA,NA,CASSFPRHPGNYGYTF,TGTGCCAGCAGTTTCCCCAGACATCCAGGGAACTATGGCTACACCTTC
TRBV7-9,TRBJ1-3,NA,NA,CASSLVQGIGNTIYF,TGTGCCAGCAGCTTAGTGCAGGGTATCGGAAACACCATATATTTT
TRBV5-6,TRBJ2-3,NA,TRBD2,CASSIGLAGAPRGTQYF,TGTGCCAGCAGCATAGGACTAGCGGGGGCCCCGCGGGGTACGCAGTATTTT
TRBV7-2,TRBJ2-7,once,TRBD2,CASSLFSGGPSEQYF,TGTGCCAGCAGCTTATTCAGCGGGGGGCCGAGCGAGCAGTACTTC
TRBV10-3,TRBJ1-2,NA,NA,CAIRTGSDYGYTF,TGTGCCATAAGAACAGGGTCGGACTATGGCTACACCTTC
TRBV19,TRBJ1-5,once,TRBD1,CASSRDRGQPQHF,TGTGCCAGTAGTAGGGACAGGGGGCAGCCCCAGCATTTT
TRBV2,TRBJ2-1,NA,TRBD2,CASSEGMTSGAPGEQFF,TGTGCCAGCAGTGAAGGGATGACTAGCGGGGCCCCCGGGGAGCAGTTCTTC
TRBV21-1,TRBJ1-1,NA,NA,CASSKVVSDSANTEAFF,TGTGCCAGCAGCAAAGTCGTTTCGGACAGTGCGAACACTGAAGCTTTCTTT
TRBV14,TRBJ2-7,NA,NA,CASSQDLKREQYF,TGTGCCAGCAGCCAAGATCTAAAGCGAGAGCAGTACTTC
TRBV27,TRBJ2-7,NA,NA,CASSVSGSYEQYF,TGTGCCAGCAGTGTCTCGGGGTCCTACGAGCAGTACTTC
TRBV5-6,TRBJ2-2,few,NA,CASGVGEVPGELFF,TGTGCCAGCGGGGTCGGGGAGGTCCCCGGGGAGCTGTTTTTT
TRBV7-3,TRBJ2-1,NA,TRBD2,CASSSGLAHNEQFF,TGTGCCAGCAGCTCGGGACTAGCACACAATGAGCAGTTCTTC
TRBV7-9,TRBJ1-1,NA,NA,CASSSLGGLRTEAFF,TGTGCCAGCAGCTCCTTAGGGGGATTGAGGACTGAAGCTTTCTTT
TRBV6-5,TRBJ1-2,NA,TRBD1,CASSSEQGESYGYTF,TGTGCCAGCAGCTCCGAGCAGGGGGAAAGCTATGGCTACACCTTC
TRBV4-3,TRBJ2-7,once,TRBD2,CASSQASGGPYEQYF,TGCGCCAGCAGCCAAGCCAGCGGGGGTCCTTACGAGCAGTACTTC
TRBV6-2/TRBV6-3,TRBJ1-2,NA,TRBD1,CASSWTGYGYTF,TGTGCCAGCAGTTGGACAGGCTATGGCTACACCTTC
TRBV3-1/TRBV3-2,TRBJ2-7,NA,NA,CASSQGYRGLSYEQYF,TGTGCCAGCAGCCAAGGGTACCGAGGGTTGAGCTACGAGCAGTACTTC
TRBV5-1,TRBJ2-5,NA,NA,CASSPGTPQETQYF,TGCGCCAGCAGCCCGGGGACTCCCCAAGAGACCCAGTACTTC
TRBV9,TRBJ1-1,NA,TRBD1,CASSVSPSRDSHTEAFF,TGTGCCAGCAGCGTATCGCCTTCCCGGGACAGTCACACTGAAGCTTTCTTT
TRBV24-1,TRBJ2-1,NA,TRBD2,CATSDRLAGGYNEQFF,TGTGCCACCAGTGACAGGCTAGCGGGGGGCTACAATGAGCAGTTCTTC
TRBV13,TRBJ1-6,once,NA,CASSLGGAQSPLHF,TGTGCCAGCAGCCTCGGGGGGGCTCAATCACCCCTCCACTTT
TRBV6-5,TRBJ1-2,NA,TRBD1,CASSYTRWTGNGYTF,TGTGCCAGCAGTTACACCCGCTGGACAGGGAATGGCTACACCTTC
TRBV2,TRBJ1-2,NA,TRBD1,CASSLGTGVSRYTF,TGTGCCAGCAGTCTCGGGACAGGGGTTTCGCGCTACACCTTC
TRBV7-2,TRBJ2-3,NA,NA,CASSLGQGGADTQYF,TGTGCCAGCAGCTTGGGGCAGGGGGGCGCAGATACGCAGTATTTT
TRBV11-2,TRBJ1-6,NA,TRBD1,CASSLLFGQGNSPLHF,TGTGCCAGCAGCCTTCTCTTCGGACAGGGAAATTCACCCCTCCACTTT
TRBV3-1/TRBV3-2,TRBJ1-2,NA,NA,CASSQERGYYGYTF,TGTGCCAGCAGCCAAGAAAGGGGGTACTATGGCTACACCTTC
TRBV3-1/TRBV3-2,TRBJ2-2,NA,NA,CASSQDLATGELFF,TGTGCCAGCAGCCAAGACCTGGCCACCGGGGAGCTGTTTTTT
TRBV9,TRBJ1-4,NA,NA,CASSVDLTATNEKLFF,TGTGCCAGCAGCGTTGACCTGACTGCAACTAATGAAAAACTGTTTTTT
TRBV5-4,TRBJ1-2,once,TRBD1,CASSLRPGQGTNGYTF,TGTGCCAGCAGCTTAAGACCGGGACAGGGTACGAATGGCTACACCTTC
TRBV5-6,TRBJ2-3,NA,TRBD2,CASSPNSGGRHTQYF,TGTGCCAGCAGCCCTAATAGCGGGGGGCGGCATACGCAGTATTTT
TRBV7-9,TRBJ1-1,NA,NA,CASSWGRGGSTEAFF,TGTGCCAGCAGCTGGGGCAGGGGAGGGTCCACTGAAGCTTTCTTT
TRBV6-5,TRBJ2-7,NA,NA,CASSYPKGGAPYEQYF,TGTGCCAGCAGTTACCCCAAAGGGGGGGCCCCCTACGAGCAGTACTTC
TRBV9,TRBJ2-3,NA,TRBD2,CASSELTSGGARDTQYF,TGTGCCAGCAGTGAGCTGACTAGCGGGGGGGCCAGAGATACGCAGTATTTT
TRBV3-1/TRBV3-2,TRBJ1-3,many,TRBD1,CASSRDRGARNTIYF,TGTGCCAGCAGCCGAGACAGGGGGGCCCGAAACACCATATATTTT
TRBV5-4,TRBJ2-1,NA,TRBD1,CASSSLDRAGNEQFF,TGTGCCAGCAGCTCTTTGGACAGGGCCGGCAATGAGCAGTTCTTC
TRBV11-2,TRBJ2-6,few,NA,CASSSSGSQGANVLTF,TGTGCCAGCAGCTCGTCGGGGAGTCAGGGGGCCAACGTCCTGACTTTC
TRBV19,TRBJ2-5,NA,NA,CASTSKETQYF,TGTGCCAGTACCTCTAAAGAGACCCAGTACTTC
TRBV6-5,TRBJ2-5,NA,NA,CASSRRGVETQYF,TGTGCCAGCAGCCGCCGGGGAGTAGAGACCCAGTACTTC
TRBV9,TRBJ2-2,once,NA,CAREGVKPGELFF,TGTGCCAGAGAGGGAGTGAAACCCGGGGAGCTGTTTTTT
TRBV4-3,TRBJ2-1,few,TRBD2,CASSHSRTRPNEQFF,TGCGCCAGCAGCCACTCTCGGACTAGACCCAATGAGCAGTTCTTC
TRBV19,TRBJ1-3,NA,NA,CASSTRASGAISGNTIYF,TGTGCCAGTAGTACCCGGGCGTCAGGGGCGATCTCTGGAAACACCATATATTTT
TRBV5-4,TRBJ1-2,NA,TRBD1,CASTPQGINYGYTF,TGTGCCAGCACCCCACAGGGGATCAACTATGGCTACACCTTC
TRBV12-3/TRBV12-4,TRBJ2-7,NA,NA,CASKRQGYEQYF,TGTGCCAGCAAACGGCAGGGTTACGAGCAGTACTTC
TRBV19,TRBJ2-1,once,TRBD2,CASSPGLAGGLLVREQFF,TGTGCCAGTAGTCCGGGACTAGCGGGGGGGCTATTGGTACGTGAGCAGTTCTTC